This entry lists 20 T cell receptor beta chains sequenced from one sample in a study of beta chain features in type 1 diabetes. Every bit of the isolated RNA underwent reverse transcription, so sequencing read expressed TCRB transcripts. Measured with immunoSEQ multiplex PCR; TCRdb has only the in-frame clones, and not every one. The profile covers about 340,000 clones, with 8% appearing a single time and 0.44% taken by the ten largest. The sample was central memory CD4+ T cells from blood. The receptor source for this set is a woman aged 18-29 years in good health.

The genes are TRBV2 and TRBJ2-7, with unresolved D. The ends were cut back, 3 bases at V and 0 bases at J, with 6 bases in the middle. The CDR3 contains 13 residues. CDR1 and CDR2 from the germline V gene are SNHLY and FYNNEI. The CDR3 loop reads CASSDRLSYEQYF. The CDR3 coding sequence is TGTGCCAGCAGTGACCGGCTCTCCTACGAGCAGTACTTC.

This clone came up a few times. The chain uses TRBV7-8 and TRBJ1-2; D is unresolved. The V end was cut by 5 bases, the J end by 2 bases, with 6 bases between. The CDR3 is made up of 12 amino acids. From germline, CDR1 is SGHVS and CDR2 FQNEAQ. CDR3 sequence (DNA): TGTGCCAGCAGCGGGGTCAACTATGGCTACACCTTC. It encodes CASSGVNYGYTF.

The chain joins TRBV5-6 to TRBJ2-1, with a tentative D call TRBD2 (5 bases). The V end was cut by 2 bases, the J end by 12 bases, with 21 bases between. This CDR3 has 15 amino acids. CDR1 and CDR2 from the germline V gene are SGHDT and YYEEEE. The CDR3: CASSFAGRINEGQFF. CDR3 bases: TGTGCCAGCAGCTTTGCCGGACGGATCAATGAGGGGCAGTTCTTC.

There are a few counts of this clone. The chain has TRBV10-3 and TRBJ2-5, with D maybe TRBD2 (6 bases). The J call may be incorrect, as the DNA end agrees better with TRBJ2-7. Per the germline V gene, CDR1 is ENHRY and CDR2 is SYGVKD. The CDR3 covers 15 residues. This chain's CDR3 is CAISDGGTFSYEQYF. CDR3 in DNA: TGTGCCATCAGTGACGGAGGGACTTTCTCCTACGAGCAGTACTTC.

This clone was recorded many times. The rearrangement links TRBV7-9 to TRBJ2-7; 7 nucleotides align to TRBD1. The V segment lost 7 bases and the J segment 3 bases; nucleotides outside the gene matches: 9. This CDR3 contains 14 residues. CDR1 is SEHNR, CDR2 FQNEAQ, per germline (reference sequence). Here the CDR3 DNA reads TGTGCCAGCACCACAGGGGTGGAGATCTACGAGCAGTACTTC. It is translated as CASTTGVEIYEQYF.

The chain is built from TRBV6-5 and TRBJ2-3, with D hard to call. Germline-derived CDR1 and CDR2 are MNHEY and SVGAGI. Trimming pared 6 bases from V and 0 bases from J, leaving 7 bases between. This CDR3 spans 13 amino acids. The CDR3 loop is CASRYLSTDTQYF. The CDR3 coding sequence is TGTGCCAGCAGGTACCTCAGCACAGATACGCAGTATTTT.

This chain links TRBV7-6 with TRBJ2-3, with TRBD2 matching over 7 bases. Germline V CDR1 and CDR2: SGHVS, FNYEAQ. CDR3 length: 15 residues. V lost 5 bases and J lost 0; bases outside the gene matches: 5. The CDR3 DNA reads TGTGCCAGCAGCCGAGGGACTACTAGCACAGATACGCAGTATTTT. Encoded protein: CASSRGTTSTDTQYF.

This clone was found a few times. This rearrangement joins TRBV5-1 to TRBJ2-3, with no clear D. Germline loops: CDR1 SGHRS, CDR2 YFSETQ. The CDR3 sequence is 15 residues long. Trimming pared 2 bases from V and 2 bases from J, leaving 12 bases between. This chain's CDR3 is CASSLFGGTTDTQYF. The DNA of the CDR3 is TGCGCCAGCAGCTTATTCGGCGGTACCACAGATACGCAGTATTTT.

This clone came up a few times. The J gene is TRBJ1-2, the V gene TRBV7-9; maybe TRBD1 (5 bases). From germline, CDR1 is SEHNR and CDR2 FQNEAQ (reference sequence). This CDR3 is 15 amino acids long. Trimming stripped 5 bases from V and 7 bases from J, with 20 bases between. For the CDR3, the DNA is TGTGCCAGCAGCAACCGGGACTCCTGGCTGGGTGGCTACACCTTC. Encoded protein: CASSNRDSWLGGYTF.

This clone was picked up a small number of times. The chain recombines TRBV5-1 with TRBJ2-1; D is uncertain. The germline CDR1 and CDR2 sequences are SGHRS and YFSETQ. The CDR3 length is 16 residues. V lost 2 bases, J lost 0 bases, and 12 bases lay in between. The CDR3 sequence is CASSFGVVGSYNEQFF. The CDR3 region has the DNA TGCGCCAGCAGCTTTGGGGTTGTCGGCTCCTACAATGAGCAGTTCTTC.

Ten or more counts support this clone. V gene TRBV11-2 combines with J gene TRBJ2-7; 9 nucleotides agree with TRBD2. The CDR3 has 14 amino acids. V lost 5 bases, J lost 1 base, and 3 bases stayed unmatched. CDR1 is SGHAT, CDR2 FQNNGV, per germline. The CDR3 loop reads CASSPSGASYEQYF. Here the CDR3 DNA reads TGTGCCAGCAGCCCTAGCGGGGCGTCCTACGAGCAGTACTTC.

This clone was recorded a few times. The gene calls are TRBV7-9 and TRBJ2-1; D remains unclear. This CDR3 comprises 11 residues. Per the germline V gene, CDR1 is SEHNR and CDR2 is FQNEAQ (reference sequence). With 5 bases removed from V and 10 bases from J, the gap between germline ends came to 9 bases. The CDR3 is CASSLSHEQFF. The CDR3 nucleotides are TGTGCCAGCAGCCTAAGCCACGAGCAGTTCTTC.

This clone was detected only a few times. The J gene is TRBJ2-3, the V gene TRBV28; 9 nucleotides align to TRBD2. With V trimmed by 5 bases and J by 6 bases, 15 bases remained unmatched. Germline loops: CDR1 MDHEN, CDR2 SYDVKM. The CDR3 sequence is 17 residues long. The CDR3 region is CASSPLPLPSGADTQYF. For the CDR3, the DNA is TGTGCCAGCAGTCCACTCCCCCTGCCTAGCGGGGCCGATACGCAGTATTTT.

On this clone itself: The sample contains more than one DNA sequence encoding this CDR3. CDR3 protein: CASSPRTGTDTGELFF. DNA of the CDR3: TGTGCCAGCTCACCGCGGACTGGGACGGACACCGGGGAGCTGTTTTTT. J is TRBJ2-2 and V is TRBV18, with D possibly being TRBD1 or TRBD2 (5 bases each). Germline CDR1 reads KGHSH; CDR2 reads LQKENI. The CDR3 runs to 16 residues. V was shortened by 3 bases and J by 3 bases, with 14 bases between the two germline ends.

This chain links TRBV4-2 with TRBJ2-7, with 11 bases matching TRBD2. The CDR3 covers 16 residues. V lost 0 bases to trimming and J lost 2 bases; unmatched junction nucleotides: 3. Germline CDR1 reads LGHNA; CDR2 reads YNFKEQ. CDR3 in DNA: TGTGCCAGCAGCCAAGACCTAGCGGGAGGTACCTACGAGCAGTACTTC. As protein: CASSQDLAGGTYEQYF.

Written as DNA, the CDR3 is TGCGCCAGCAGCCAAGGGGGGGACACAACTTACGAGCAGTACTTC. Its protein product is CASSQGGDTTYEQYF. The genes are TRBV4-3 and TRBJ2-7; D tentatively reads TRBD1 or TRBD2 (6 bases each). Trimming left V 1 base short and J 4 bases short, with 14 bases between. The CDR3 is 15 residues long. CDR1 and CDR2 (germline): LGHNA, YSLEER.

This clone was observed a handful of times. The chain has TRBV4-2 and TRBJ2-7; TRBD2 agrees at 8 bases. V lost 2 bases and J lost 3; bases outside the gene matches: 6. Germline-derived CDR1 and CDR2 are LGHNA and YNFKEQ. The CDR3 covers 15 residues. The CDR3: CASSQPGLENYEQYF. DNA of the CDR3: TGTGCCAGCAGCCAACCGGGACTAGAAAACTACGAGCAGTACTTC.

This clone was counted a few times. The rearrangement joins TRBV4-2 to TRBJ2-3; 13 bases match TRBD2. CDR1 and CDR2 (germline): LGHNA, YNFKEQ. CDR3 length equals 17 residues. Trimming at V came to 1 base and at J to 9 bases, leaving 10 bases not matched to a gene. CDR3: CASSQVRGLAGEGTQYF. Written as DNA, the CDR3 is TGTGCCAGCAGCCAAGTCCGCGGACTAGCGGGAGAAGGCACGCAGTATTTT.

The rearrangement joins TRBV11-3 to TRBJ2-1; TRBD1 matches at 8 bases. The V gene end was trimmed by 5 bases and the J gene end by 5 bases; junction bases not matched to a gene: 8. Per germline, CDR1 SGHNT and CDR2 YENEEA. The CDR3 covers 15 residues. CDR3: CASSPTGEGHNEQFF. CDR3 bases: TGTGCCAGCAGCCCGACAGGGGAAGGCCACAATGAGCAGTTCTTC.

This clone was seen ten or more times. The chain employs TRBV2 and TRBJ2-6; 7 nucleotides match TRBD1. The CDR3 extends over 15 amino acids. CDR1 SNHLY and CDR2 FYNNEI come from the germline V gene. V lost 7 bases to trimming and J lost 4 bases; unmatched junction nucleotides: 7. The CDR3 sequence: CASNQQGTGANVLTF. For the CDR3, the DNA is TGTGCCAGCAACCAACAGGGGACCGGGGCCAACGTCCTGACTTTC.